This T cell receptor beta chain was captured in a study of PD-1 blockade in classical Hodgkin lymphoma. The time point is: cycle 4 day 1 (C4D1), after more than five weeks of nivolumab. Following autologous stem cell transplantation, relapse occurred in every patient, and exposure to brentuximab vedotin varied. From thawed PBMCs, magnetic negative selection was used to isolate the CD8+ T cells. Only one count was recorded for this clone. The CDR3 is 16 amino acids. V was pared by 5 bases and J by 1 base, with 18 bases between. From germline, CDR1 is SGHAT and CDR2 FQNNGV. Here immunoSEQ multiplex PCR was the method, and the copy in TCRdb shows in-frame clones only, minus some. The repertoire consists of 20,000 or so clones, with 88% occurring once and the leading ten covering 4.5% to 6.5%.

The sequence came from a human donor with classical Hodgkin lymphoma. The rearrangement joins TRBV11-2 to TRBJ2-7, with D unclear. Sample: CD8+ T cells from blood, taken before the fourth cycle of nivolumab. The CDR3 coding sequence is TGTGCCAGCAGCCGAGCTTCCTCGGGTTTTTCCTACGAGCAGTACTTC. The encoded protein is CASSRASSGFSYEQYF.